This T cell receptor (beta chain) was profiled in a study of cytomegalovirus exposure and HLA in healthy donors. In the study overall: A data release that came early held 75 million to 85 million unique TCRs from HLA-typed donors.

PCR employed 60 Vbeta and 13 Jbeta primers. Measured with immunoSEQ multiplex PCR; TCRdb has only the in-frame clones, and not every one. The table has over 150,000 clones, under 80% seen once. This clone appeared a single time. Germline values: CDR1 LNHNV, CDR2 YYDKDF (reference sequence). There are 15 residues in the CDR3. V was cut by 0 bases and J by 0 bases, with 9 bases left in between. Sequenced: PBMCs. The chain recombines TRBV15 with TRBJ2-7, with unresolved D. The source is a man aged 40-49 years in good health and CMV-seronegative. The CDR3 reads CATSREATRSYEQYF. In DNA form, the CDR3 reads TGTGCCACCAGCAGAGAGGCCACCCGCTCCTACGAGCAGTACTTC.